This TCR beta chain was retrieved from a study of identical twins. As regards this clonotype: Its specificity is not known.

Study findings and constraints: Low generation-probability sequences were in excess among twin-shared out-of-frame alpha sequences.

TCRdb used MiXCR to reprocess the 5' RACE reads, holding one entry per CDR3 protein. The data show about 250,000 distinct CDR3 sequences, with about 8.9% seen just once and around 3% held by the top ten. CDR1 and CDR2 (germline): SQVTM, ANQGSEA. The CDR3 sequence is 15 residues long. Trimming cost V 5 bases and J 1 base; bases outside gene matches: 6. These same data were also listed under a study on yellow fever vaccine responses in identical twins.

This sequence was found in a woman aged 18-30 years in good health. The sample consisted of CD8+ T cells sorted from blood. The gene calls are TRBV29-1 and TRBJ2-1, with 9 nucleotides matching TRBD2. Written as DNA, the CDR3 is TGCAGCGTTTATAGCGGGAGTGGATCCTACAATGAGCAGTTCTTC. The encoded protein is CSVYSGSGSYNEQFF.